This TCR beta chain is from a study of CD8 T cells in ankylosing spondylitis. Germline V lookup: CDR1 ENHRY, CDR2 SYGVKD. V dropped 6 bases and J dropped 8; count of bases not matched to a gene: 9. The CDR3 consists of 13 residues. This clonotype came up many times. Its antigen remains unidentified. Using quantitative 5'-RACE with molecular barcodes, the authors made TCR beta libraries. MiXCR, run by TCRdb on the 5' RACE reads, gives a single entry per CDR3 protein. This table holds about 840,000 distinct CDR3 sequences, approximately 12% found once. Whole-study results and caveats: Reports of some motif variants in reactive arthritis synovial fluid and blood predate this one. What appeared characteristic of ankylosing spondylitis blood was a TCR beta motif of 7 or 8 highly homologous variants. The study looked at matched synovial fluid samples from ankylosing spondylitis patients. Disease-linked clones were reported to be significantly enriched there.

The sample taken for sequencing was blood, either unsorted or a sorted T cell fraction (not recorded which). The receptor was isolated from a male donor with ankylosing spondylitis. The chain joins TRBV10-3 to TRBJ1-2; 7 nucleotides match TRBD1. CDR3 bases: TGTGCCATCAGCCCAGACAGGGATCAGGGCTACACCTTC. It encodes CAISPDRDQGYTF.